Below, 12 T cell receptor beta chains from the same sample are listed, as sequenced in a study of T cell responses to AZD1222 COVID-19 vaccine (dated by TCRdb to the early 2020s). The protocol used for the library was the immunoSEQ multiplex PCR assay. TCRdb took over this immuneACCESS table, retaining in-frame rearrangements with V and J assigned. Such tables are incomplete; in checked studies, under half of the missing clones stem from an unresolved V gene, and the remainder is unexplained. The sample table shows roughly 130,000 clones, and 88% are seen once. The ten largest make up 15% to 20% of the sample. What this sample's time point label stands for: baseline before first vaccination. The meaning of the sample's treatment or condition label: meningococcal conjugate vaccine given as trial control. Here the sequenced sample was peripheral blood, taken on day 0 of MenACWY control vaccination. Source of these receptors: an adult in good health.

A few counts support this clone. DNA for the CDR3: TGCGCCAGCAGCTACGGGACTAGCGCCTACGAGCAGTACTTC. This translates into CASSYGTSAYEQYF. This rearrangement joins TRBV5-1 to TRBJ2-7, with 10 nucleotides matching TRBD2. In germline, CDR1 is SGHRS, CDR2 YFSETQ. CDR3 size: 14 residues. The J segment lost 2 bases and the V segment lost 3 bases, leaving 2 bases of the junction unmatched.

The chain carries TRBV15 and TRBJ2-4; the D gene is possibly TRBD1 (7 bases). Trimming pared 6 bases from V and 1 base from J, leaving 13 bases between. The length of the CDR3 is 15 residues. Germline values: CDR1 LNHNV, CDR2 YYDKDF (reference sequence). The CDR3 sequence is CATSTRGEAKNIQYF. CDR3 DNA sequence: TGTGCCACCAGTACCAGGGGGGAGGCCAAAAACATTCAGTACTTC.

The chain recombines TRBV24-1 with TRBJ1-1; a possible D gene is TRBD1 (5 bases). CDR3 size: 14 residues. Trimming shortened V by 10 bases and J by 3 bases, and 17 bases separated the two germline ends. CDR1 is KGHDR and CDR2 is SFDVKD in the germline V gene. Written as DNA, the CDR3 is TGTGCCACGGGGTCGGGAGGGGATGACACTGAAGCTTTCTTT. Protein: CATGSGGDDTEAFF.

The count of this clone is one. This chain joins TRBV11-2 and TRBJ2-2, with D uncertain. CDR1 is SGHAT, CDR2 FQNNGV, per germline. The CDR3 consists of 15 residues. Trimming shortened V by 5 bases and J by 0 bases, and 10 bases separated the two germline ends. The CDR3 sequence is CASSVRPANTGELFF. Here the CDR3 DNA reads TGTGCCAGCAGCGTAAGACCTGCGAACACCGGGGAGCTGTTTTTT.

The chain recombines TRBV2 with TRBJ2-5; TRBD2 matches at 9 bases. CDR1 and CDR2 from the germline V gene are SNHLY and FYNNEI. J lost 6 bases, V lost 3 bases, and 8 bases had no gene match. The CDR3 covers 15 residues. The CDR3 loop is CASSDGVAGEQTQYF. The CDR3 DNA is TGTGCCAGCAGTGATGGCGTAGCGGGAGAACAGACCCAGTACTTC.

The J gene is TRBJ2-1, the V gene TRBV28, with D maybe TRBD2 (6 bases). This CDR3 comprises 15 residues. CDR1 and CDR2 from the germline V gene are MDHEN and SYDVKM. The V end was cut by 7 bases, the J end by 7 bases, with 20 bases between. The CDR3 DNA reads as TGTGCCAGCAACGGTGGGGGGTCCCTGGGGAATGAGCAGTTCTTC. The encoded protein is CASNGGGSLGNEQFF.

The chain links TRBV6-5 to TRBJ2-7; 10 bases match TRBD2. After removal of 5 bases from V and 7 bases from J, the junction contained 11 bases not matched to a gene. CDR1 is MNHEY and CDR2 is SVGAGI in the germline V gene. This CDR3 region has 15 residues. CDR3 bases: TGTGCCAGCAGTCGGACTAGCGGAAGCCCAGGGGAGCAGTACTTC. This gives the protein CASSRTSGSPGEQYF.

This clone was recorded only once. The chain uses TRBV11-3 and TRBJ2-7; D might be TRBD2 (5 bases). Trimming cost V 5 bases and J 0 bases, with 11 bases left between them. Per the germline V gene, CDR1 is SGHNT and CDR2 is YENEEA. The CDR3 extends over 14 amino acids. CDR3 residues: CASSLALSSYEQYF. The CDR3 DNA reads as TGTGCCAGCAGCCTAGCTCTGAGCTCCTACGAGCAGTACTTC.

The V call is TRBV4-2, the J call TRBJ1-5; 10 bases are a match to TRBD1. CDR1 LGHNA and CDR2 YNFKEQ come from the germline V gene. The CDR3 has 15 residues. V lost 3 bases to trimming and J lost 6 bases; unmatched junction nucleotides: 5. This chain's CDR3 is CASSHDRGPSQPQHF. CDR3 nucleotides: TGTGCCAGCAGCCACGACAGGGGGCCCAGTCAGCCCCAGCATTTT.

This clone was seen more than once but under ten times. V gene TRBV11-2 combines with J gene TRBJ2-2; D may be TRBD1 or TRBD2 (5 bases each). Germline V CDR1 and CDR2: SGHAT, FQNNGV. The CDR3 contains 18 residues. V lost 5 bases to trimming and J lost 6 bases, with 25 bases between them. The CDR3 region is CASSPRRDLGYLAGELFF. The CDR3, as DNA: TGTGCCAGCAGCCCCCGTAGGGACCTAGGGTATTTGGCCGGGGAGCTGTTTTTT.

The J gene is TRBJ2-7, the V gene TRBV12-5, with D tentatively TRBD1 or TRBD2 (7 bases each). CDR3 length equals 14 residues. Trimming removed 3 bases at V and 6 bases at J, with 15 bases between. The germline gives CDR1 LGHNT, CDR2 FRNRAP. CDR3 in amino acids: CASGFQGGGVEQYF. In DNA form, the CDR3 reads TGTGCTAGTGGTTTTCAGGGGGGAGGGGTCGAGCAGTACTTC.

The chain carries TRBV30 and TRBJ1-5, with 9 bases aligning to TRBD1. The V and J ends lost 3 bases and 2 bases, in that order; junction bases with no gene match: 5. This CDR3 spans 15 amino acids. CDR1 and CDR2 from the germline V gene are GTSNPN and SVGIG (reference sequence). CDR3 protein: CAWRVQGAGNQPQHF. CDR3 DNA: TGTGCCTGGAGGGTACAGGGGGCTGGCAATCAGCCCCAGCATTTT. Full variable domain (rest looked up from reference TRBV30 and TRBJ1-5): SQTIHQWPATLVQPVGSPLSLECTVEGTSNPNLYWYRQAAGRGLQLLFYSVGIGQISSEVPQNLSASRPQDRQFILSSKKLLLSDSGFYLCAWRVQGAGNQPQHFGDGTRLSIL.